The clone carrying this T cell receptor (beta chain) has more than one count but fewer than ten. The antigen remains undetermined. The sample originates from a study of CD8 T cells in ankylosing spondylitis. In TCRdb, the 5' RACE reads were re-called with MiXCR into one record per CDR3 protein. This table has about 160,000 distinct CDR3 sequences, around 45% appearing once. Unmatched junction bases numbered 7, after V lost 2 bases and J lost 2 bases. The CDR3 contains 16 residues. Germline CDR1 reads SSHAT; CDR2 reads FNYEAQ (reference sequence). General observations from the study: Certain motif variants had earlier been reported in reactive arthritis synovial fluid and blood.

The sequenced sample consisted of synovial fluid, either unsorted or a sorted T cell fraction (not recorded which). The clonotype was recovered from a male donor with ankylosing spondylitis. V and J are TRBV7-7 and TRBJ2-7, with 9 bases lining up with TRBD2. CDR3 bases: TGTGCCAGCAGCTTAAATGGTCAGCGGGAGGCCTACGAGCAGTACTTC. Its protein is CASSLNGQREAYEQYF.